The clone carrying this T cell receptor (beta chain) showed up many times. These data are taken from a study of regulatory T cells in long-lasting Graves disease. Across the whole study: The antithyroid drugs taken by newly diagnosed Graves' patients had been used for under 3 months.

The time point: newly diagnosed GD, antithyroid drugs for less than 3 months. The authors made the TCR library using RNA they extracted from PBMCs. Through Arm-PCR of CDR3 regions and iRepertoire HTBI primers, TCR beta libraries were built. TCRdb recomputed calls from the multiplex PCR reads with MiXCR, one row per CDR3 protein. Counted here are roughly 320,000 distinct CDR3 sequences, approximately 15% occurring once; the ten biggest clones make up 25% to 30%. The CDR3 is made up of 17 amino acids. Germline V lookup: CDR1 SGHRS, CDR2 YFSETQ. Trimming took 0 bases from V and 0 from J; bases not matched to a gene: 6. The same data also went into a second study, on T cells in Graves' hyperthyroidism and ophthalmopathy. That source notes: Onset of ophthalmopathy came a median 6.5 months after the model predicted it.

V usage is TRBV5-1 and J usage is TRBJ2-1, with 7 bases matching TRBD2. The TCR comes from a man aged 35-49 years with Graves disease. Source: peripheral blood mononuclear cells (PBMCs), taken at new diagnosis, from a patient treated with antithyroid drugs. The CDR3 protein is CASSLGLAANSYNEQFF. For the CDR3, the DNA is TGCGCCAGCAGCTTGGGACTAGCAGCCAACTCCTACAATGAGCAGTTCTTC.